The source of this T cell receptor (beta chain) is a study of T cells after yellow fever vaccination. CDR1 and CDR2 (germline): SGHRS, YFSETQ. This CDR3 has 17 residues. V shed 0 bases and J 5 bases; nucleotides not matched to a gene: 9. TCRdb reanalysed the 5' RACE reads using MiXCR and keeps one entry per CDR3 protein. The profile covers 500,000 to 650,000 distinct CDR3 sequences, with around 17% appearing a single time and 15% to 20% taken by the ten largest. This clonotype was recorded at least ten times. This specimen consisted of PBMCs, obtained about 5 days after the first yellow fever vaccination. The TCR sequence derives from a man younger than 35 who received the YFV17D yellow fever vaccine. The rearrangement links TRBV5-1 to TRBJ2-2, with 8 bases aligning to TRBD1. The CDR3 here is CASSLARRQGRTGELFF. CDR3 nucleotide sequence: TGCGCCAGCAGCTTGGCCCGGAGACAGGGGCGGACCGGGGAGCTGTTTTTT.